This TCR beta chain emerged from a study of shared clonotypes between healthy human individuals. The CDR3 has 15 amino acids. Whole-study findings and limits: Among the subsets, naive ones generally showed larger estimated richness than memory ones.

Healthy and HIV-negative, the adult donors had no recent acute infections or vaccinations. It was into CD45RA+ naive and CD45RA-negative memory subsets that the CD4+ cells were split. This clone was seen a single time. No antigen is known for it. Repertoires were generated with immunoSEQ multiplex PCR, while TCRdb's copy carries only in-frame clones and drops some. The data contain some 1.5 million clones, around 97% of them singletons. The sequenced sample was naive CD4+ T cells sorted from blood. The subset here: CD45RA+ positively selected. V gene TRBV21-1 combines with J gene TRBJ1-5; no check of the table's D call, TRBD1, against the DNA was made. TRBV21-1 is described as a pseudogene. This clonotype was obtained from a man aged 30-40 years in good health. The CDR3 region is CASGQGAPGNQPQHF. The CDR3 DNA sequence: TGTGCCAGCGGTCAGGGGGCGCCGGGAAATCAGCCCCAGCATTTT.